This paragraph reports one TCR beta chain. Its antigen is unknown. No much larger clone exists at a distance of one base, and base qualities are not known. The V end gives up 5 bases and the J end 1 base, leaving 7 bases in the junction not matched to a gene. Including cysteine and phenylalanine, the CDR3 has 15 amino acids. Only CDR3 DNA remains: 45 bases, in frame from the first base. For CDR1 and CDR2, the germline V gene (reference sequence) lists SEHNR and FQNEAQ. TCR beta CDR3 regions were amplified from RNA transcripts. A first-round RT-PCR of the TCR CDR3 used the HTBI primer set with the Qiagen OneStep RT-PCR kit. Libraries were constructed in a second round of multiplex PCR, after which size selection and purification were carried out. Libraries were sequenced paired-end with 100 bp reads on an Illumina HiSeq2000. Regarding the original processing steps: SOAPnuke was used to process the raw data, throwing out any read that contained adapters or uncalled bases, had a mean Phred below 15, or lacked an exact constant-primer or identifier match. COPE v1.2.5 was used to merge high-quality paired reads, and clonotypes were defined as unique nucleotide sequences. Clonotypes were aligned to IMGT TRBV, TRBD and TRBJ reference segments using MiTCR v1.1. The analysis included only V-J combinations with a frequency above 0.0001, which together covered 99.2% of the repertoires. A TCS score was defined as the ratio between F50 (clonal expansion) and ExV (chaos), using BLOSUM62-based TCRdist between CDR3 peptides within each V-J. Welch's t-statistics and random forest reduced just over 500 V-J features to roughly 13, which were used in a naive Bayes classifier (R e1071). TCRdb ran its own pipeline on the public reads, namely fastp trimming at Q25 and MiXCR clone calling, and kept in-frame beta chains. Identical CDR3 protein sequences are pooled into one entry, listed with their most common genes and DNA. These V and J calls are TCRdb output, not the study's own analysis. This sample lists more than 550,000 distinct CDR3 sequences; approximately 15% were detected once. 15% to 17% of the sample lies in the top ten.

Stable Graves' hyperthyroidism was defined as the absence of progression to ophthalmopathy over 18 months of follow-up. Hyperthyroidism patients were aged 18 to 65 years and newly diagnosed, with disease duration of less than 2 months. Exclusion was applied to patients with uncontrolled infections, other autoimmune diseases, pregnancy or lactation. Diagnoses were established on the basis of clinical symptoms, serum thyroxine and TRAb, thyroid ultrasound, and orbital computed tomography. PBMCs were separated from roughly 9.6 ml of fresh peripheral blood using Ficoll-Paque density gradient centrifugation. Total RNA was extracted with Trizol reagent, and quality was checked on an Agilent 2100 Bioanalyzer. This record belongs to a study of T cells in Graves' hyperthyroidism and ophthalmopathy (dated by TCRdb to about 2019). For the wider study: Peripheral blood samples were taken at the time of initial diagnosis, prior to any treatment. TCR V-J signatures able to tell the groups apart were searched for in a discovery cohort of 90 to 100 patients, of whom 40 to 45 had Graves' ophthalmopathy and around 57 had stable Graves' hyperthyroidism. Prospective prediction of ophthalmopathy was tested in an independent validation cohort consisting of 18 to 20 hyperthyroidism patients and over 15 patients who later progressed to ophthalmopathy. The approximately 90 discovery patients were divided at random into training and test sets in a 7:3 ratio. The study also compared thyroid tissue and blood T-cell repertoires from a handful of Graves' hyperthyroidism patients. Once sampling was done, hyperthyroidism patients were given methimazole at a starting dose of 30 mg daily, whereas ophthalmopathy patients were given high-dose intravenous methylprednisolone. The paper describes TCR Vbeta CDR3 sequencing of 140 or so peripheral blood samples, made up of fewer than 50 ophthalmopathy patients, roughly 75 hyperthyroidism patients and roughly 17 progressor patients.

What the research found in general, with its limitations: In validation, progression to ophthalmopathy was predicted by the model with about 70% sensitivity and around 76% specificity, a median of roughly six months before onset. Sample size was not statistically predetermined, and blinding of investigators to group allocation was not performed. A model built on a 13 V-J signature distinguished ophthalmopathy from stable hyperthyroidism, reaching roughly 88% sensitivity and about 81% specificity in cross-validation and 80%/75% in testing. Most expanded thyroid clonotypes (frequency above 0.001) were also found in blood, which suggests that blood repertoires may mirror thyroid immune responses.

The source of this sequence is a middle-aged man with Graves' hyperthyroidism. The source material was blood. The rearrangement combines TRBV7-9 with TRBJ1-1; the central 7 bases match TRBD1. The base sequence is TGTGCCAGCAGCCGGACAGGACCCCAGAACACTGAAGCTTTCTTT. Its coded protein is CASSRTGPQNTEAFF.